Listed below are T cell receptor beta chains from one sample, sequenced in a study of response to subunit inactivated influenza vaccine. MiXCR was run by TCRdb on the RT-PCR reads, yielding one entry per CDR3 protein. The repertoire holds around 480,000 distinct CDR3 sequences, with more than 15% as singletons. The source material was CD4+ T cells sorted from PBMCs, sampled around 25 months after vaccination. These receptors were obtained from a man aged 50-75 years who received an inactivated influenza vaccine. The conserved cysteine and the conserved F or W are not part of the CDR3 here. Size values are once, few and many counts, or a class for expanded clones, and some rows have none.

>TRBV28|few|TRBJ2-7
ASSFSGSMRYEQY
>TRBV7-2|-|TRBJ2-1
ASSYWEEQF
>TRBV18|many|TRBJ2-5
ASSPAWRETQY
>TRBV5-1|few|TRBJ1-3
ASSRTGVGSGNTIY
>TRBV10-3|-|TRBJ1-6
AIREGYYNSPLH
>TRBV12-3/TRBV12-4|-|TRBJ2-7
ASSLIGLARYEQY
>TRBV29-1|few|TRBJ2-1
SVPVAGHYNEQF
>TRBV20-1|few|TRBJ2-7
SAREGGQTYEQY
>TRBV9|many|TRBJ2-3
ASSATPQGGLADTQY
>TRBV20-1|-|TRBJ2-7
SAAGLGYEQY
>TRBV5-1|few|TRBJ2-2
ASSSGTASSELF
>TRBV5-4|-|TRBJ2-2
ASNIRGGTGELF
>TRBV7-2|many|TRBJ1-1
ASSRPGQGDYN
>TRBV10-3|many|TRBJ2-3
AIRVQGADTQY
>TRBV7-7|-|TRBJ2-1
ASSLAPTGVGEQF
>TRBV27|few|TRBJ1-6
ASSKQNSPLH
>TRBV27|-|TRBJ1-1
ASSFMRVEYTEAF
>TRBV20-1|-|TRBJ2-5
SASDFAAQETQY
>TRBV30|-|TRBJ2-1
ACTGTSGSFNEQF
>TRBV20-1|-|TRBJ1-4
SAYRGLEGEKLF
>TRBV20-1|many|TRBJ1-1
SARVVGRATEAF
>TRBV7-9|-|TRBJ2-1
ASSLAEGGF
>TRBV20-1|few|TRBJ2-1
SARASSGRDEQF
>TRBV7-2|-|TRBJ2-7
ASSRDLYEQY
>TRBV20-1|many|TRBJ2-7
SARGVGPYEQY
>TRBV28|-|TRBJ2-4
ASSSYRVIQY
>TRBV27|-|TRBJ1-4
ASRNSASDLEKLF
>TRBV6-5|-|TRBJ2-7
ASSYSGRTNEQY
>TRBV20-1|-|TRBJ2-1
SASRGYSGLYNEQF
>TRBV12-3/TRBV12-4|-|TRBJ1-1
ASSGDGFTNTEAF
>TRBV6-2/TRBV6-3|few|TRBJ2-1
ASSRTDHLYNEQF
>TRBV2|few|TRBJ1-1
ASRRTGANTEAF
>TRBV10-3|few|TRBJ2-5
ATSAAGQETQY
>TRBV20-1|-|TRBJ2-2
SAAASGGATTGELF
>TRBV3-1|-|TRBJ2-7
ASSQDGTGLE
>TRBV15|few|TRBJ2-1
ATSSGSSYNEQF
>TRBV7-2|-|TRBJ2-1
ASSPQGSYSYNEQF
>TRBV11-2|few|TRBJ1-2
ASSLIQGDLWGYT
>TRBV4-2|few|TRBJ1-1
ASSQDLRAGPSEAF
>TRBV20-1|few|TRBJ2-3
SARGGTSGSTDTQY
>TRBV20-1|-|TRBJ2-5
SARGRGARQETQY
>TRBV7-6|few|TRBJ1-6
ASSAAGDNSPLH
>TRBV20-1|-|TRBJ1-6
SSSENNNSPLH
>TRBV6-4|-|TRBJ2-3
ASSIMHDTQY
>TRBV11-2|-|TRBJ2-7
ASSLGQDTEQY
>TRBV12-3/TRBV12-4|many|TRBJ2-2
ASSRQGGTGELF
>TRBV2|few|TRBJ2-1
ASSGRVTHNEQF
>TRBV2|-|TRBJ1-1
ATSLGAQNTEAF
>TRBV6-2/TRBV6-3|many|TRBJ2-1
ASSYSQGGLGNEQF
>TRBV10-3|few|TRBJ1-2
AISGALRTSSYGYT